A single sample is the source of the 10 T cell receptor beta chains below, sequenced in a study of T cells in Graves' hyperthyroidism and ophthalmopathy. RNA transcripts yielded amplified TCR beta CDR3 regions. RT-PCR in the first round (using the HTBI primer set) targeted the TCR CDR3. Each CDR3 protein gets one entry after TCRdb re-called the multiplex PCR reads with MiXCR. The sample records fewer than 550,000 distinct CDR3 sequences, approximately 25% being singletons. The material sequenced was blood. Receptors originate from a woman between 25 and 40 years old with Graves' ophthalmopathy.

As DNA, the CDR3 is TGTGCCAGCACCGGGCAGGGGCGCAACTACGAGCAGTACTTC. Its protein is CASTGQGRNYEQYF. The gene calls are TRBV6-2 or TRBV6-3 and TRBJ2-7, with a weak D call TRBD1 (6 bases). Germline loops: CDR1 MNHEY, CDR2 SVGEGT. Between the trimmed V and J ends, which lost 7 bases and 3 bases, there was a span of 16 bases. The CDR3 sequence is 14 residues long.

In this sample, this clonotype turned up once. The genes are TRBV24-1 and TRBJ2-5; 9 bases are shared with TRBD2. V shed 3 bases and J 5 bases; nucleotides not matched to a gene: 12. CDR1 and CDR2 (germline): KGHDR, SFDVKD. CDR3 size: 17 residues. The CDR3 nucleotides read TGTGCCACCAGTGATCGACTTGCGGGGGGGCAGATGGAGACCCAGTACTTC. Amino acids: CATSDRLAGGQMETQYF.

This clonotype was seen repeatedly, ten times or more. The gene calls are TRBV29-1 and TRBJ2-7; D is undetermined. V gave up 2 bases and J gave up 3 bases, with 8 bases separating them. The CDR3 is 12 amino acids. CDR1 and CDR2 from the germline V gene are SQVTM and ANQGSEA. The CDR3 is CSVEPDGYEQYF. CDR3 nucleotides: TGCAGCGTTGAACCAGACGGCTACGAGCAGTACTTC.

The table lists this clonotype with many counts. V gene TRBV28 combines with J gene TRBJ1-3; 7 bases map to TRBD1. This CDR3 region has 16 residues. Germline CDR1 reads MDHEN; CDR2 reads SYDVKM. J gave up 2 bases and V 6 bases, and 10 bases lay outside the gene matches. The CDR3 DNA sequence: TGTGCCAGCAGGCGACCGACAGGGACCACTGGAAACACCATATATTTT. Protein: CASRRPTGTTGNTIYF.

This clonotype was detected a few times. The CDR3 DNA follows: TGTGCCAGCCGGAGGAGGGCGCAGAACACTGAAGCTTTCTTT. Translation: CASRRRAQNTEAFF. V and J are TRBV12-3 or TRBV12-4 and TRBJ1-1; D remains ambiguous. The CDR3 sequence is 14 residues long. Trimming removed 8 bases from V and 1 base from J, with 14 bases in between.

This clonotype was recorded at least ten times. The CDR3 spells CASSEHQNTGELFF. DNA of the CDR3: TGTGCCAGCAGTGAACACCAGAACACCGGGGAGCTGTTTTTT. V gene TRBV2 combines with J gene TRBJ2-2, with D hard to call. This CDR3 is built from 14 residues. CDR1 and CDR2 (germline): SNHLY, FYNNEI. Trimming stripped 2 bases from V and 1 base from J, with 5 bases between. Combining the CDR3 with reference TRBV2 and TRBJ2-2 gives the whole variable domain EPEVTQTPSHQVTQMGQEVILRCVPISNHLYFYWYRQILGQKVEFLVSFYNNEISEKSEIFDDQFSVERPDGSNFTLKIRSTKLEDSAMYFCASSEHQNTGELFFGEGSRLTVL.

This clonotype appeared many times. The V call is TRBV10-3, the J call TRBJ1-5; tentative D call: TRBD1 (5 bases). Germline CDR1 and CDR2: ENHRY and SYGVKD. V lost 3 bases to trimming and J lost 4 bases, with 10 bases between them. The CDR3 runs to 14 residues. The CDR3 protein is CAISEGQPNQPQHF. The CDR3 DNA reads as TGTGCCATCAGTGAAGGACAACCTAATCAGCCCCAGCATTTT.

The chain has TRBV4-2 and TRBJ1-5; D is unresolved. V lost 1 base, J lost 0 bases, and 7 bases lay in between. The germline gives CDR1 LGHNA, CDR2 YNFKEQ. The CDR3 is made up of 15 amino acids. The chain's CDR3 is CASSQVTPSNQPQHF. In nucleotides, the CDR3 is TGTGCCAGCAGCCAAGTCACACCTAGCAATCAGCCCCAGCATTTT.

This clonotype was seen repeatedly, ten times or more. This chain's CDR3 is CASSYSLNYGYTF. The CDR3 DNA is TGTGCCAGCAGTTACTCTCTAAACTATGGCTACACCTTC. This chain joins TRBV6-2 or TRBV6-3 and TRBJ1-2; D unclear. V was cut by 0 bases and J by 2 bases, with 4 bases left in between. CDR1 and CDR2 (germline): MNHEY, SVGEGT. The CDR3 totals 13 residues.

In this sample, this clonotype turned up many times. The rearrangement uses TRBV6-2 or TRBV6-3 and TRBJ1-2; D may be TRBD1 (5 bases). This CDR3 spans 12 amino acids. V was clipped by 5 bases and J by 8 bases, with 12 bases between them. Germline V CDR1 and CDR2: MNHEY, SVGEGT. CDR3 residues: CASSHRNMGYTF. DNA of the CDR3: TGTGCCAGCAGTCACAGGAATATGGGCTACACCTTC.